Listed here is a single T cell receptor beta chain. TCRdb analysed the RT-PCR reads with MiXCR anew, one entry per CDR3 protein. The data show some 200,000 distinct CDR3 sequences, less than 45% seen once. This entry is derived from a study of patients and donors after allogeneic stem cell transplantation. Germline V gene lookup returns CDR1 MNHEY and CDR2 SVGEGT. The CDR3 runs 12 residues. The V gene lost 2 bases and the J gene lost 6 bases, with 5 bases spanning the gap. The sample comprised blood, either unsorted or a sorted T cell fraction (not recorded which). The origin of this receptor is a human donor who was either an allogeneic HSCT recipient or a stem cell or donor lymphocyte infusion donor (not recorded which). It is not recorded whose cells these are; they may come from a transplant donor. The V and J genes are TRBV6-2 or TRBV6-3 and TRBJ2-1; D is ambiguous. CDR3 bases: TGTGCCAGCAGTTACCCGGCCAATGAGCAGTTCTTC. Amino acids: CASSYPANEQFF.